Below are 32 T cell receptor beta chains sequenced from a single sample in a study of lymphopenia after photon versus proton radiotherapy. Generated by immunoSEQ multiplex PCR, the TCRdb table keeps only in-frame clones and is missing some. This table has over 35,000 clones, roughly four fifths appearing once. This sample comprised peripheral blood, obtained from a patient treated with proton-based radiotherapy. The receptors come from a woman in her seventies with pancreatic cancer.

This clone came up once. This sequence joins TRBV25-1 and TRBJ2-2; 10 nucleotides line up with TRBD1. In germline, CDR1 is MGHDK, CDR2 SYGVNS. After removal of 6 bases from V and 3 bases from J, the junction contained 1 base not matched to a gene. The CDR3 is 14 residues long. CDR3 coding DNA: TGTGCCAGCAGGACAGGGGGCGACACCGGGGAGCTGTTTTTT. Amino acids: CASRTGGDTGELFF. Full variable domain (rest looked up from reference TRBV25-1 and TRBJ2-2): EADIYQTPRYLVIGTGKKITLECSQTMGHDKMYWYQQDPGMELHLIHYSYGVNSTEKGDLSSESTVSRIRTEHFPLTLESARPSHTSQYLCASRTGGDTGELFFGEGSRLTVL.

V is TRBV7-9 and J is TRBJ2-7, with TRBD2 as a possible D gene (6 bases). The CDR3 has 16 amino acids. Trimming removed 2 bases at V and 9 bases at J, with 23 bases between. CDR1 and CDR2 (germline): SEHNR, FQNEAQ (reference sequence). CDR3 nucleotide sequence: TGTGCCAGCAGCTTAATGTGGGCGGGATCCGGGCTGGGGCAGTACTTC. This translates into CASSLMWAGSGLGQYF.

CDR3 loop: CASSQDRGAKSVFGNTIYF. DNA for the CDR3: TGCGCCAGCAGCCAAGATAGGGGAGCCAAATCAGTTTTCGGAAACACCATATATTTT. V usage is TRBV4-3 and J usage is TRBJ1-3, with D possibly matching TRBD1 (5 bases). The CDR3 loop spans 19 amino acids. The V gene's germline CDR1 is LGHNA and CDR2 YSLEER. V gave up 0 bases and J gave up 4 bases, with 22 bases separating them.

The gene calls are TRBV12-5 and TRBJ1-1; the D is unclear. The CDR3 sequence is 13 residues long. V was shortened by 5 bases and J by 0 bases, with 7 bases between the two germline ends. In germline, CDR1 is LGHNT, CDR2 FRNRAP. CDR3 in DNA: TGTGCTAGTGGTCCAGCAATGAACACTGAAGCTTTCTTT. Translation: CASGPAMNTEAFF. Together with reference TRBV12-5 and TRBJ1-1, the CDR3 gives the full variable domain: DARVTQTPRHKVTEMGQEVTMRCQPILGHNTVFWYRQTMMQGLELLAYFRNRAPLDDSGMPKDRFSAEMPDATLATLKIQPSEPRDSAVYFCASGPAMNTEAFFGQGTRLTVV.

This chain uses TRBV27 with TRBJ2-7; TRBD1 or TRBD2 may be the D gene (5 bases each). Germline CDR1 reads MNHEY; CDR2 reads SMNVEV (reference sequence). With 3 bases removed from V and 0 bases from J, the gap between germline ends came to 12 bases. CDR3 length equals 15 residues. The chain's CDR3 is CASSFSGASSYEQYF. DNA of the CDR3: TGTGCCAGCAGTTTCTCCGGGGCCAGCTCCTACGAGCAGTACTTC.

CDR3 sequence: CASRPETGGKTEAFF. CDR3 bases: TGTGCCAGCAGACCGGAGACAGGGGGCAAGACTGAAGCTTTCTTT. This sequence joins TRBV6-6 and TRBJ1-1; TRBD1 agrees at 10 bases. With V trimmed by 6 bases and J by 5 bases, 9 bases remained unmatched. Per the germline V gene, CDR1 is MNHNY and CDR2 is SVGAGI (reference sequence). This CDR3 is 15 amino acids long.

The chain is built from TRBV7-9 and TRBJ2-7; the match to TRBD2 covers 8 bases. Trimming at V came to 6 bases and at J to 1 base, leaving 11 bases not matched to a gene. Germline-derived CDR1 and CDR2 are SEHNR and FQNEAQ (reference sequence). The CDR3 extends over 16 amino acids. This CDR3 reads CASSPPVSGNSYEQYF. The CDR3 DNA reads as TGTGCCAGCAGTCCACCCGTTAGCGGGAATTCCTACGAGCAGTACTTC.

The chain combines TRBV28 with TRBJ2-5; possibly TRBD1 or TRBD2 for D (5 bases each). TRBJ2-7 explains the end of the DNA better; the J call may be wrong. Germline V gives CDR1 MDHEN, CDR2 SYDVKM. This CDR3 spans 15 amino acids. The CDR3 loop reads CASSLPWGSSYEQYF. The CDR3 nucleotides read TGTGCCAGCAGTTTACCCTGGGGGTCGTCCTACGAGCAGTACTTC.

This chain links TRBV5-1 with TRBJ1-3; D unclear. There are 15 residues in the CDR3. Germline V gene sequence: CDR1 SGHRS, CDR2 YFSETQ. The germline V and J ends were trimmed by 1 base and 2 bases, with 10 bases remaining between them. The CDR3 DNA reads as TGCGCCAGCAGCTTGTCACTTGGAACTGGAAACACCATATATTTT. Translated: CASSLSLGTGNTIYF.

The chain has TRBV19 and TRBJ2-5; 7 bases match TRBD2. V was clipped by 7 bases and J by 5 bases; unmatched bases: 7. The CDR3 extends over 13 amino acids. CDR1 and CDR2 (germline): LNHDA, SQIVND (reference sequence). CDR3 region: CASNRGSQETQYF. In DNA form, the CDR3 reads TGTGCCAGTAACCGCGGGAGCCAGGAGACCCAGTACTTC.

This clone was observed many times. The CDR3 region has the DNA TGTGCCAGCAATCCGACAGGGCCCTACGAGCAGTACTTC. Amino acid sequence: CASNPTGPYEQYF. The V gene is TRBV6-1, the J gene TRBJ2-7, with 7 bases fitting TRBD1. CDR1 MNHNS and CDR2 SASEGT come from the germline V gene. This CDR3 is built from 13 residues. With V trimmed by 7 bases and J by 2 bases, 5 bases remained unmatched.

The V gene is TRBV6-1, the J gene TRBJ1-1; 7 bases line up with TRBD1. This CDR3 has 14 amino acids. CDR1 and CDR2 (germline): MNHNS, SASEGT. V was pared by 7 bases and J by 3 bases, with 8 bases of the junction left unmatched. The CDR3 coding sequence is TGTGCCAGCATATTCGGACAGGACTACACTGAAGCTTTCTTT. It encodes CASIFGQDYTEAFF.

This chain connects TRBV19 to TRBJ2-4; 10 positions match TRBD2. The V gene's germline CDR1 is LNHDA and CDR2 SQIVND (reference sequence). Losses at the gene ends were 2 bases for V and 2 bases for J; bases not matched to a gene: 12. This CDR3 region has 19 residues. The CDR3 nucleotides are TGTGCCAGTAGTATAAAAGTGTCCGGGACTAGCGATCCCAAAAACATTCAGTACTTC. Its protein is CASSIKVSGTSDPKNIQYF.

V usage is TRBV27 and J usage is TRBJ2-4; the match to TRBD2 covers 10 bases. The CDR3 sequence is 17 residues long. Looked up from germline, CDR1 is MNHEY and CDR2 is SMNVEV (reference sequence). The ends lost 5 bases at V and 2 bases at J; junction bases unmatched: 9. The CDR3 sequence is CASSALPSGSTKNIQYF. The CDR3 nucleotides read TGTGCCAGCAGTGCACTACCTAGCGGGAGCACCAAAAACATTCAGTACTTC.

CDR3 nucleotide sequence: TGTGCCAGCAGTGTTGGACAGCAAGAGACCCAGTACTTC. This gives the protein CASSVGQQETQYF. The rearrangement joins TRBV2 to TRBJ2-5; possible D gene TRBD1, 6 bases. Germline-derived CDR1 and CDR2 are SNHLY and FYNNEI. V lost 4 bases and J lost 2, with 8 bases in between. The CDR3 extends over 13 amino acids.

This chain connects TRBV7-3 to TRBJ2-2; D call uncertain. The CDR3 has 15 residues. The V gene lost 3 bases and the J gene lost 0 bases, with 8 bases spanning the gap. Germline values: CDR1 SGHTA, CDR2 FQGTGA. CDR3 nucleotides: TGTGCCAGCAGCTTTGGGCAGGCGAACACCGGGGAGCTGTTTTTT. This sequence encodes CASSFGQANTGELFF.

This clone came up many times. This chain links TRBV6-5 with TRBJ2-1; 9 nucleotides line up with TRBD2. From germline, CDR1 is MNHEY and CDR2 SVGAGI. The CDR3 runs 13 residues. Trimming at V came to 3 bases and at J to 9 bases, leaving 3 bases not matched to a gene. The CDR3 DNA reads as TGTGCCAGCAGTTATTTAGCGGGAGCTGAGCAGTTCTTC. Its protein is CASSYLAGAEQFF.

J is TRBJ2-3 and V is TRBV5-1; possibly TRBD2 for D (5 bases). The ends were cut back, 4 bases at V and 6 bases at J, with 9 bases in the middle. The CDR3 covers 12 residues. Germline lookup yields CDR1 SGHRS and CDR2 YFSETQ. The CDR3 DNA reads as TGCGCCAGCAGCGAGGGTGGGGATACGCAGTATTTT. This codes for CASSEGGDTQYF.

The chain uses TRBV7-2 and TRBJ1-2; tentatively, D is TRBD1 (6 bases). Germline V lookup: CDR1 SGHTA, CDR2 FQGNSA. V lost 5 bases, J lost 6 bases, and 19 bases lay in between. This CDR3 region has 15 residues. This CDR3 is CASSAQTGFGNGYTF. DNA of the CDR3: TGTGCCAGCAGCGCGCAGACAGGCTTCGGTAATGGCTACACCTTC.

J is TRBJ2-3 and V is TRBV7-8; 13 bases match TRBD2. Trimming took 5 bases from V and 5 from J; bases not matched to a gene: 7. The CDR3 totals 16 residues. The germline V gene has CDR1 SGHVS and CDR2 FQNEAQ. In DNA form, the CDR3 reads TGTGCCAGCAGCCTTCGGACTAGCGGGAGTCGAGATACGCAGTATTTT. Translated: CASSLRTSGSRDTQYF. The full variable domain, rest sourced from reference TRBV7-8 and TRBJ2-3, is GAGVSQSPRYKVAKRGQDVALRCDPISGHVSLFWYQQALGQGPEFLTYFQNEAQLDKSGLPSDRFFAERPEGSVSTLKIQRTQQEDSAVYLCASSLRTSGSRDTQYFGPGTRLTVL.

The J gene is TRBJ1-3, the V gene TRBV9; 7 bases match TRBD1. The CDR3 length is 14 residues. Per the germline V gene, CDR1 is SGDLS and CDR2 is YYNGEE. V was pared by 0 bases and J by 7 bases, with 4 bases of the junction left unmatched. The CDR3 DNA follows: TGTGCCAGCAGCGTAGAGGACAGGCTCAACACCATATATTTT. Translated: CASSVEDRLNTIYF.

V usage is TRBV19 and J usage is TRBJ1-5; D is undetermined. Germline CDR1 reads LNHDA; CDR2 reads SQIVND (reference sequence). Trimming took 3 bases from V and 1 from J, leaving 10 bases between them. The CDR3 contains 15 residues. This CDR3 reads CASSIPTESNQPQHF. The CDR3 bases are TGTGCCAGTAGTATCCCCACAGAGAGCAATCAGCCCCAGCATTTT.

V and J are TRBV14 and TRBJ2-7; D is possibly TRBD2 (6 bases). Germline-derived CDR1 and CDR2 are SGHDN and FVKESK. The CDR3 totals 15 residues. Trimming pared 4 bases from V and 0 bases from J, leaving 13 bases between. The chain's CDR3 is CASSPIGGVSYEQYF. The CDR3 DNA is TGTGCCAGCAGCCCGATCGGGGGAGTCTCCTACGAGCAGTACTTC.

Written as DNA, the CDR3 is TGTGCCAGCAGCCGAGGGACTAGCGGTGACGAGCAGTACTTC. Its translation: CASSRGTSGDEQYF. The chain has TRBV7-9 and TRBJ2-7; TRBD2 matches 11 bases. The germline V gene encodes CDR1 SEHNR and CDR2 FQNEAQ (reference sequence). V lost 5 bases and J lost 5; bases outside the gene matches: 5. The CDR3 consists of 14 residues.

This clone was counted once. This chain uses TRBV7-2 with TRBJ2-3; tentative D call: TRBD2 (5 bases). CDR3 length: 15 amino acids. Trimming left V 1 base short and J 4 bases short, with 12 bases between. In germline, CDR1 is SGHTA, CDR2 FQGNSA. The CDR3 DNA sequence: TGTGCCAGCAGCTTAGATGGATCGAGGGCAGATACGCAGTATTTT. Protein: CASSLDGSRADTQYF. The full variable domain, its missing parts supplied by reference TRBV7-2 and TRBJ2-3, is GAGVSQSPSNKVTEKGKDVELRCDPISGHTALYWYRQSLGQGLEFLIYFQGNSAPDKSGLPSDRFSAERTGGSVSTLTIQRTQQEDSAVYLCASSLDGSRADTQYFGPGTRLTVL.

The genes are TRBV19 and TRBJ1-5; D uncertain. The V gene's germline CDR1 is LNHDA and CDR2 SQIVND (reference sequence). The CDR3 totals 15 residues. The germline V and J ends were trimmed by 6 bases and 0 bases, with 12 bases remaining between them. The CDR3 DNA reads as TGTGCCAGTAGCGGACGGAAGGGTAGCAATCAGCCCCAGCATTTT. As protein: CASSGRKGSNQPQHF.

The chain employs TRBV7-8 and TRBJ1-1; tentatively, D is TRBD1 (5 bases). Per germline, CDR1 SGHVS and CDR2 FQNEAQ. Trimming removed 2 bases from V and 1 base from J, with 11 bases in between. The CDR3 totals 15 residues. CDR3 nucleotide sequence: TGTGCCAGCAGCTTACTTACAGGACCGAACACTGAAGCTTTCTTT. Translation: CASSLLTGPNTEAFF.

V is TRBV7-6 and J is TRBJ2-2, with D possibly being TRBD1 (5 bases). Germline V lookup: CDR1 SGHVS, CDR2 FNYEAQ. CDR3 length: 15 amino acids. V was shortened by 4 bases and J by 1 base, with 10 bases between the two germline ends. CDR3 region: CASSSSTENTGELFF. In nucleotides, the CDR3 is TGTGCCAGCAGCTCCTCGACAGAGAACACCGGGGAGCTGTTTTTT.

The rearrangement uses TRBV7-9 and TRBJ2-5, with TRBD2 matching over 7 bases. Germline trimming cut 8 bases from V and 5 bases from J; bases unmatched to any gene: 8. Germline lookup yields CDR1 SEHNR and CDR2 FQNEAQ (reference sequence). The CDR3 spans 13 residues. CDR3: CASAELASETQYF. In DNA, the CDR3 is TGTGCCAGCGCAGAACTAGCGTCCGAGACCCAGTACTTC.

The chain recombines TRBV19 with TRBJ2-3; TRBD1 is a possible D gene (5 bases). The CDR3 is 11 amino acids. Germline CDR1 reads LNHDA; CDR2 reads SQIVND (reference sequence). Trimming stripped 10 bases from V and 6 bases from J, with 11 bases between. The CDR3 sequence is CATGQIDTQYF. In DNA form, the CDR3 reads TGTGCCACCGGACAAATTGATACGCAGTATTTT.

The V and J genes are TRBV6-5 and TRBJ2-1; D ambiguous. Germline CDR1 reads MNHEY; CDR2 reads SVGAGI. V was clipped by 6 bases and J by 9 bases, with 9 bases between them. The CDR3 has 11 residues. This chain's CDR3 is CASSQFGEQFF. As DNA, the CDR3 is TGTGCCAGCAGCCAATTTGGTGAGCAGTTCTTC.

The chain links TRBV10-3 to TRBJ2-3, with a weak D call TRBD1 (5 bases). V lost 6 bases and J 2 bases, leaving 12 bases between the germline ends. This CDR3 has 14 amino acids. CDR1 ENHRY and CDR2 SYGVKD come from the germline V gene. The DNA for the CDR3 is TGTGCCATCAGAGGACACCTTGTCACAGATACGCAGTATTTT. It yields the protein CAIRGHLVTDTQYF.